A single sample gave rise to the 27 T cell receptor beta chains below, sequenced in a study of blood T cell repertoires in COVID-19 (dated by TCRdb to 2020 to 2022). The library came from the immunoSEQ multiplex PCR assay. TCRdb limited this immuneACCESS table to in-frame rearrangements with V and J called. A share of clones is missing; checked studies link under half to unresolved V genes, and the rest is unexplained. This sample gives about 150,000 clones in total; 80% of them show up just once. Roughly 0.56% of the sample rests with the top ten. The specimen was peripheral blood. The source is a man in his 60s with acute or convalescent COVID-19.

The DNA of the CDR3 is TGTGCCAGCAGTGAACGGACTGGTAGCGGGCCCACAGATACGCAGTATTTT. Its translation is CASSERTGSGPTDTQYF. J is TRBJ2-3 and V is TRBV6-1; 7 bases match TRBD2. The junction had 10 bases not matched to a gene; V was cut back by 2 bases and J by 2 bases. This CDR3 contains 17 residues. Germline values: CDR1 MNHNS, CDR2 SASEGT.

In its sample, this clone was seen once. This chain uses TRBV18 with TRBJ2-5; D may be TRBD1 (6 bases). Germline CDR1 KGHSH, CDR2 LQKENI. Trimming shortened V by 1 base and J by 5 bases, and 17 bases separated the two germline ends. The CDR3 has 16 amino acids. CDR3 DNA sequence: TGTGCCAGCTCACCACTTCCCCCAGGGGAGCGGGAGACCCAGTACTTC. Its translation is CASSPLPPGERETQYF.

CDR3 bases: TGTGCCAGTAGCAGCGAGAGTGGAAACACCATATATTTT. Translated, it gives CASSSESGNTIYF. The V call is TRBV19, the J call TRBJ1-3; D is ambiguous. This CDR3 spans 13 amino acids. Trimming took 6 bases from V and 3 from J, leaving 9 bases between them. Looked up from germline, CDR1 is LNHDA and CDR2 is SQIVND (reference sequence).

This chain joins TRBV9 and TRBJ2-3; the D gene is possibly TRBD2 (5 bases). This CDR3 is 15 amino acids long. The germline V and J ends were trimmed by 0 bases and 1 base, with 9 bases remaining between them. Germline lookup yields CDR1 SGDLS and CDR2 YYNGEE. This CDR3 is CASSVGPSRTDTQYF. DNA of the CDR3: TGTGCCAGCAGCGTAGGTCCTAGCCGCACAGATACGCAGTATTTT.

The chain recombines TRBV5-4 with TRBJ1-2; D possibly corresponds to TRBD1 (6 bases). Trimming shortened V by 6 bases and J by 7 bases, and 25 bases separated the two germline ends. Per germline, CDR1 SGHNT and CDR2 YYREEE (reference sequence). The CDR3 length is 16 residues. As DNA, the CDR3 is TGTGCCAGCACCACCGGGGGGGCGCTTGCTTATTTTGGCTACACCTTC. Its protein is CASTTGGALAYFGYTF.

The chain uses TRBV5-6 and TRBJ1-2; weak D call: TRBD1 (5 bases). The CDR3 has 13 amino acids. Germline V lookup: CDR1 SGHDT, CDR2 YYEEEE. V lost 0 bases to trimming and J lost 8 bases, with 11 bases between them. The CDR3, as DNA: TGTGCCAGCAGCTTGGTGGCAGGGAACGGCTACACCTTC. Residues: CASSLVAGNGYTF.

The chain is built from TRBV29-1 and TRBJ2-7; D is perhaps TRBD2 (5 bases). This CDR3 is 13 amino acids long. V dropped 5 bases and J dropped 5 bases, with 16 bases sitting between them. Germline CDR1 reads SQVTM; CDR2 reads ANQGSEA. The CDR3 DNA sequence: TGCAGCGTTACGTTCCCGGGGTGGGACGAGCAGTACTTC. It codes for CSVTFPGWDEQYF.

V and J are TRBV6-5 and TRBJ2-3; D not certain. The germline V and J ends were trimmed by 6 bases and 0 bases, with 13 bases remaining between them. The CDR3 sequence is 15 residues long. The germline CDR1 and CDR2 sequences are MNHEY and SVGAGI. The DNA of the CDR3 is TGTGCCAGCAGCCGCGCAGGTCAAAGCACAGATACGCAGTATTTT. Translation gives CASSRAGQSTDTQYF.

This rearrangement joins TRBV7-3 to TRBJ2-7; D remains ambiguous. Per the germline V gene, CDR1 is SGHTA and CDR2 is FQGTGA. There are 15 residues in the CDR3. V was clipped by 2 bases and J by 2 bases, with 13 bases between them. For the CDR3, the DNA is TGTGCCAGCAGCTTATCAGGCACGGAACCCTACGAGCAGTACTTC. Translation: CASSLSGTEPYEQYF.

The chain couples TRBV9 to TRBJ2-2; no clear D gene. This CDR3 has 15 amino acids. CDR1 and CDR2 from the germline V gene are SGDLS and YYNGEE. With 0 bases removed from V and 1 base from J, the gap between germline ends came to 7 bases. The CDR3 sequence: CASSVAAENTGELFF. The CDR3 DNA follows: TGTGCCAGCAGCGTAGCGGCGGAGAACACCGGGGAGCTGTTTTTT.

V usage is TRBV6-1 and J usage is TRBJ2-5; 7 nucleotides align to TRBD1. Germline V gene sequence: CDR1 MNHNS, CDR2 SASEGT. The V and J ends lost 3 bases and 5 bases, in that order; junction bases with no gene match: 6. This CDR3 is built from 14 residues. The CDR3 protein is CASSDRTGRETQYF. CDR3 coding DNA: TGTGCCAGCAGTGACCGGACAGGTCGCGAGACCCAGTACTTC.

The rearrangement joins TRBV7-6 to TRBJ2-7; 8 nucleotides agree with TRBD1. Trimming cost V 5 bases and J 4 bases; bases outside gene matches: 10. This CDR3 region has 15 residues. Looked up from germline, CDR1 is SGHVS and CDR2 is FNYEAQ. The CDR3, as DNA: TGTGCCAGCAGCCTGGACAGGGCCCCTAAGTACGAGCAGTACTTC. As protein: CASSLDRAPKYEQYF. The full variable domain, completed using reference TRBV7-6 and TRBJ2-7, is GAGVSQSPRYKVTKRGQDVALRCDPISGHVSLYWYRQALGQGPEFLTYFNYEAQQDKSGLPNDRFSAERPEGSISTLTIQRTEQRDSAMYRCASSLDRAPKYEQYFGPGTRLTVT.

The chain has TRBV5-1 and TRBJ2-1, with 8 bases identical to TRBD2. V shed 4 bases, J shed 8 bases, and the junction held 8 bases outside the gene matches. Germline V CDR1 and CDR2: SGHRS, YFSETQ. This CDR3 region has 14 residues. The CDR3 loop reads CASSRAGVVDEQFF. The CDR3, as DNA: TGCGCCAGCAGCCGAGCGGGAGTTGTCGATGAGCAGTTCTTC.

The J gene is TRBJ2-4, the V gene TRBV4-3, with a possible D match to TRBD1 (5 bases). The CDR3 covers 16 residues. V gave up 1 base and J gave up 1 base, with 11 bases separating them. The germline CDR1 and CDR2 sequences are LGHNA and YSLEER. The CDR3 region is CASSQAHRTAKNIQYF. CDR3 DNA sequence: TGCGCCAGCAGCCAAGCCCACAGGACGGCCAAAAACATTCAGTACTTC.

The chain uses TRBV6-1 and TRBJ2-1; 7 bases fit TRBD1. Unmatched junction bases numbered 9, after V lost 5 bases and J lost 5 bases. Germline CDR1 is MNHNS and CDR2 is SASEGT. The CDR3 contains 15 residues. The chain's CDR3 is CASSWDSRSDNEQFF. As DNA, the CDR3 is TGTGCCAGCAGTTGGGACAGTCGGTCCGACAATGAGCAGTTCTTC.

This chain links TRBV7-9 with TRBJ2-1, with 9 bases matching TRBD2. V was clipped by 2 bases and J by 5 bases; unmatched bases: 7. The CDR3 is 16 residues long. CDR1 and CDR2 from the germline V gene are SEHNR and FQNEAQ (reference sequence). CDR3 sequence reads: CASSLLAGTANNEQFF. CDR3 DNA: TGTGCCAGCAGCTTACTAGCGGGGACAGCCAACAATGAGCAGTTCTTC.

This chain uses TRBV4-2 with TRBJ2-3, with TRBD2 identical over 8 bases. Germline lookup yields CDR1 LGHNA and CDR2 YNFKEQ. The CDR3 consists of 14 residues. V trimming: 6 bases; J trimming: 6 bases; junction bases outside the gene matches: 8. The CDR3 bases are TGTGCCAGCAGGACCGGGGGGGCCGAGGATACGCAGTATTTT. The encoded protein is CASRTGGAEDTQYF.

The chain combines TRBV11-2 with TRBJ2-5; D perhaps matches TRBD2 (6 bases). CDR1 and CDR2 from the germline V gene are SGHAT and FQNNGV. The V and J ends lost 1 base and 4 bases respectively, with 10 bases between them. The CDR3 has 14 amino acids. CDR3 loop: CASSLAGVRETQYF. CDR3 bases: TGTGCCAGCAGCTTAGCGGGGGTAAGAGAGACCCAGTACTTC.

The chain has TRBV5-1 and TRBJ2-1, with TRBD2 identical over 10 bases. Germline V gene lookup returns CDR1 SGHRS and CDR2 YFSETQ. The CDR3 loop spans 14 amino acids. Unmatched junction bases numbered 1, after V lost 1 base and J lost 6 bases. This chain's CDR3 is CASSLTSGINEQFF. The CDR3 DNA is TGCGCCAGCAGCTTGACTAGCGGGATCAATGAGCAGTTCTTC.

The rearrangement uses TRBV4-2 and TRBJ2-5, with D possibly TRBD2 on 6 matching bases. Trimming took off 0 bases at V and 1 base at J, with 12 bases between the two ends. This CDR3 is 16 amino acids long. Germline V gene lookup returns CDR1 LGHNA and CDR2 YNFKEQ. CDR3 DNA: TGTGCCAGCAGCCAAGATTTGGGGGGACTCCAAGAGACCCAGTACTTC. Its protein is CASSQDLGGLQETQYF.

The genes are TRBV11-2 and TRBJ2-3, with D possibly TRBD2 on 6 matching bases. Per germline, CDR1 SGHAT and CDR2 FQNNGV. The CDR3 runs to 14 residues. Trimming shortened V by 3 bases and J by 4 bases, and 11 bases separated the two germline ends. CDR3 sequence reads: CASSLEGLSDTQYF. The CDR3 coding sequence is TGTGCCAGCAGCTTGGAGGGACTGTCAGATACGCAGTATTTT.

J is TRBJ1-1 and V is TRBV7-6, with D perhaps TRBD1 (6 bases). The germline gives CDR1 SGHVS, CDR2 FNYEAQ. This CDR3 comprises 15 residues. Trimming took 5 bases from V and 1 from J, leaving 14 bases between them. The CDR3 DNA follows: TGTGCCAGCAGCGCCGCAGGGGTGCGGAACACTGAAGCTTTCTTT. The encoded protein is CASSAAGVRNTEAFF.

V and J are TRBV5-1 and TRBJ2-7; 9 nucleotides match TRBD1. The V gene end was trimmed by 2 bases and the J gene end by 5 bases; junction bases not matched to a gene: 8. Germline assignment: CDR1 SGHRS and CDR2 YFSETQ. The CDR3 spans 15 residues. The CDR3 DNA follows: TGCGCCAGCAGCTTCGGAGGGACAGGGTCCCACGAGCAGTACTTC. It encodes CASSFGGTGSHEQYF. Variable domain in full (rest from reference TRBV5-1 and TRBJ2-7): KAGVTQTPRYLIKTRGQQVTLSCSPISGHRSVSWYQQTPGQGLQFLFEYFSETQRNKGNFPGRFSGRQFSNSRSEMNVSTLELGDSALYLCASSFGGTGSHEQYFGPGTRLTVT.

The chain couples TRBV27 to TRBJ2-7, with 7 bases matching TRBD2. Germline-derived CDR1 and CDR2 are MNHEY and SMNVEV (reference sequence). This CDR3 is 13 amino acids long. J gave up 9 bases and V 0 bases, and 5 bases lay outside the gene matches. CDR3 nucleotides: TGTGCCAGCAGTTTATCAGCGGGGAGCGGGCAGTACTTC. This gives the protein CASSLSAGSGQYF.

For the CDR3, the DNA is TGTGCCAGCAGTGAACAGGCTAATCAGCCCCAGCATTTT. This translates into CASSEQANQPQHF. This rearrangement joins TRBV6-1 to TRBJ1-5; no clear D. The V end lost 2 bases, the J end lost 4 bases, and 6 bases lay between the germline ends. The CDR3 runs to 13 residues. Germline-derived CDR1 and CDR2 are MNHNS and SASEGT.

V is TRBV24-1 and J is TRBJ1-2; no reliable D call. V was clipped by 0 bases and J by 6 bases, with 7 bases between them. Looked up from germline, CDR1 is KGHDR and CDR2 is SFDVKD. The CDR3 is made up of 13 amino acids. The CDR3 DNA reads TGTGCCACCAGTGATTTGCCCGGGGATGGCTACACCTTC. It is translated as CATSDLPGDGYTF.

The chain is built from TRBV3-1 (or the pseudogene TRBV3-2) and TRBJ2-7; D ambiguous. V lost 3 bases and J 4 bases, leaving 4 bases between the germline ends. Germline V gives CDR1 LGHDT, CDR2 YNNKEL (reference sequence). CDR3 length: 11 residues. Here the CDR3 DNA reads TGTGCCAGCAGCCACCAGTACGAGCAGTACTTC. Its translation: CASSHQYEQYF.